This TCR beta chain stems from a study of cytomegalovirus exposure and HLA in healthy donors. Per the germline V gene, CDR1 is SGHAT and CDR2 is FQNNGV. This CDR3 is 13 amino acids long. Trimming cost V 5 bases and J 3 bases, with 10 bases left between them. The PCR was carried out with 60 Vbeta primers and 13 Jbeta primers. Method: immunoSEQ multiplex PCR; TCRdb's copy keeps in-frame clones and lacks some. The data hold approximately 170,000 clones, with around 80% observed a single time. Whole-study findings and limits: For most subjects, TCR beta sequences were reported to predict HLA-A and HLA-B alleles with accuracy. Clonal expansion, a later analysis showed, was greater in HLA-associated TCR beta chains than in equally common others.

Of note for this clone: Its specificity is not known.

The TCR comes from a female donor in good health and CMV-seronegative. Sequenced: PBMCs. J is TRBJ1-1 and V is TRBV11-2; D call uncertain. The chain's CDR3 is CASSGRRDTEAFF. The CDR3 DNA reads as TGTGCCAGCAGCGGGAGGCGCGACACTGAAGCTTTCTTT.